Detailed here is one T cell receptor beta chain. The study assigned cohorts using participant-reported clinical history. Trimming removed 1 base from V and 1 base from J; junction bases left unmatched: 0. Germline V CDR1 and CDR2: SQVTM, ANQGSEA. The CDR3 sequence is 16 residues long. Authors' methods: The authors estimated nucleated cell counts from reference gene primer amplification. Sequencing was performed with immunoSEQ multiplex PCR; in TCRdb, only in-frame clones are kept and a portion is missing. For V, J and clone size, that table is used; D and trimming come from the DNA. The table lists roughly 180,000 clones, approximately 85% of them singletons. These data are taken from a study of blood T cell repertoires in COVID-19. Study overall: Spain, Italy and the United States supplied samples that represented acute and convalescent COVID-19.

The source of this sequence is a man in his forties who had recovered from COVID-19. The specimen sequenced was PBMCs or T cells enriched from blood (not recorded which). The chain employs TRBV29-1 and TRBJ2-2, with 13 bases fitting TRBD2. The CDR3 protein is CSVEGTSGGNTGELFF. For the CDR3, the DNA is TGCAGCGTTGAAGGGACTAGCGGGGGGAACACCGGGGAGCTGTTTTTT.